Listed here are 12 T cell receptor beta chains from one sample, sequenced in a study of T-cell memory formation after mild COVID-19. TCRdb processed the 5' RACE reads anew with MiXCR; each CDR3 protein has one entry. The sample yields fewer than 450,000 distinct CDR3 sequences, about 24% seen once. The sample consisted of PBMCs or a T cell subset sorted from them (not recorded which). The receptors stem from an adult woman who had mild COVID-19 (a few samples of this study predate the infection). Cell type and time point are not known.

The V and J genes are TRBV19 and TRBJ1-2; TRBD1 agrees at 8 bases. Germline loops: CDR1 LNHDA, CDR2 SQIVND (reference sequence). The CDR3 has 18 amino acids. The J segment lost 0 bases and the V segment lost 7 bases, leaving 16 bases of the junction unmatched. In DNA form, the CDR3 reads TGTGCCAGTACCACTCATCCGGGACAGGTTTTTGCTAACTATGGCTACACCTTC. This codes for CASTTHPGQVFANYGYTF. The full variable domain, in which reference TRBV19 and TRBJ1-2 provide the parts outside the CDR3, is DGGITQSPKYLFRKEGQNVTLSCEQNLNHDAMYWYRQDPGQGLRLIYYSQIVNDFQKGDIAEGYSVSREKKESFPLTVTSAQKNPTAFYLCASTTHPGQVFANYGYTFGSGTRLTVV.

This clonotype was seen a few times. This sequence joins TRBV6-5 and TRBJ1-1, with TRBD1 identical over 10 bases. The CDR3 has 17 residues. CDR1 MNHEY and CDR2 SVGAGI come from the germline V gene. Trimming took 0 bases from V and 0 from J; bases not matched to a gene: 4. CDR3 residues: CASSYSKDRGMNTEAFF. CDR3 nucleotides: TGTGCCAGCAGTTACTCCAAGGACAGGGGGATGAACACTGAAGCTTTCTTT.

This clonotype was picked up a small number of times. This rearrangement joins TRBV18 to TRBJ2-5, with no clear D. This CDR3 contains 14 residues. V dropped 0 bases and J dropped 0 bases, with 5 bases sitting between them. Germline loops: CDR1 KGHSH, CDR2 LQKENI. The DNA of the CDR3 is TGTGCCAGCTCACCACCTTTCTACCAAGAGACCCAGTACTTC. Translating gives CASSPPFYQETQYF.

DNA for the CDR3: TGTGCCAGCAGCTTAGCCCAGGGGGATGTTGGCTACACCTTC. Amino acids: CASSLAQGDVGYTF. This chain connects TRBV7-2 to TRBJ1-2; 7 bases align to TRBD1. The germline V gene has CDR1 SGHTA and CDR2 FQGNSA. The CDR3 contains 14 residues. Losses at the gene ends were 0 bases for V and 7 bases for J; bases not matched to a gene: 5.

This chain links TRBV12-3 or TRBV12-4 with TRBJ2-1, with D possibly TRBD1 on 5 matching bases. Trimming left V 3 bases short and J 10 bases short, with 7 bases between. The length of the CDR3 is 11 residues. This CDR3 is CASSFRGEQFF. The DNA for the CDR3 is TGTGCCAGCAGTTTTAGGGGAGAGCAGTTCTTC.

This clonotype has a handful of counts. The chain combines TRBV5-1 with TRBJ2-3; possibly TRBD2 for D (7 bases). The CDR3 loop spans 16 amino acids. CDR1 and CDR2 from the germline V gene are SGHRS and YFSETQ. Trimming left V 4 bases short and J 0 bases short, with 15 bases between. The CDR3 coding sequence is TGCGCCAGCAGCGCAAGTAGGGGGGGGAGCACAGATACGCAGTATTTT. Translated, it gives CASSASRGGSTDTQYF.

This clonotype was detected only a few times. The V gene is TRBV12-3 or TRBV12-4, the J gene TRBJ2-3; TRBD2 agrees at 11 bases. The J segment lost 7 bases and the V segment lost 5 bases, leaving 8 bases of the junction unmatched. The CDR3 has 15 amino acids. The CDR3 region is CASSKGLAETNTQYF. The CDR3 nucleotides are TGTGCCAGCAGTAAGGGACTAGCGGAGACTAATACGCAGTATTTT.

This chain's CDR3 is CASSLEGDYEQYF. The CDR3 DNA is TGCGCCAGCAGCTTGGAAGGGGACTACGAGCAGTACTTC. The chain recombines TRBV5-1 with TRBJ2-7, with D possibly matching TRBD1 (5 bases). The CDR3 has 13 residues. Germline lookup yields CDR1 SGHRS and CDR2 YFSETQ. The ends were cut back, 0 bases at V and 3 bases at J, with 7 bases in the middle. The full variable domain, its missing parts supplied by reference TRBV5-1 and TRBJ2-7, is KAGVTQTPRYLIKTRGQQVTLSCSPISGHRSVSWYQQTPGQGLQFLFEYFSETQRNKGNFPGRFSGRQFSNSRSEMNVSTLELGDSALYLCASSLEGDYEQYFGPGTRLTVT.

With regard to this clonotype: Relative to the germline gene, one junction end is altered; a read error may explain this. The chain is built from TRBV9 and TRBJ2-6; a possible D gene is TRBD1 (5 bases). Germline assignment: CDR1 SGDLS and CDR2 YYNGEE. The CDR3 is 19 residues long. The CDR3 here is CASSVGPQGFLSEANVLTF. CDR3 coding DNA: TGTGCCAGCAGCGTAGGCCCCCAGGGCTTCCTCTCTGAGGCCAACGTCCTGACTTTC.

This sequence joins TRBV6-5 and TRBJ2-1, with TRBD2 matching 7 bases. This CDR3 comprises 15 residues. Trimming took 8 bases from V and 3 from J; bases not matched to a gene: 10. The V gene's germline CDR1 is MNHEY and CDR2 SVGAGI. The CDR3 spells CASSMARGVYNEQFF. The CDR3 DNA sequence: TGTGCCAGCTCCATGGCCCGGGGGGTCTACAATGAGCAGTTCTTC.

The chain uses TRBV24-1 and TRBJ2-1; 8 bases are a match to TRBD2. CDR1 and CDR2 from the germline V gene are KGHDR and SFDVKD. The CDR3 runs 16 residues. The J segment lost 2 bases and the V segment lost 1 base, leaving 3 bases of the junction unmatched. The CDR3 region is CATSDLPSGPYNEQFF. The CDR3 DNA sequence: TGTGCCACCAGTGATTTACCTAGCGGGCCCTACAATGAGCAGTTCTTC.

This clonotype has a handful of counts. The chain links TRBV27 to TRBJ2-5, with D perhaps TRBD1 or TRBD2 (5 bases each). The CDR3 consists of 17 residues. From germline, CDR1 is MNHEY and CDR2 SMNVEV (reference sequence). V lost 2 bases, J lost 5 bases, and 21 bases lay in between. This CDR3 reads CASSLIWGSAGGETQYF. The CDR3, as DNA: TGTGCCAGCAGTTTAATTTGGGGGTCCGCTGGCGGTGAGACCCAGTACTTC.